The T cell receptor beta chain described here comes from a study of radiation and T cells in renal cell carcinoma. Study-level background: Nephrectomy followed 15 Gy stereotactic body radiation by 4 weeks.

Time point specified: baseline pretreatment blood. Sample treatment: 15 Gy SBRT to primary tumor, nephrectomy 4 weeks later. V was clipped by 4 bases and J by 4 bases, with 11 bases between them. The V gene's germline CDR1 is SGDLS and CDR2 YYNGEE. The CDR3 covers 14 residues. The table came from immunoSEQ multiplex PCR; TCRdb's copy has only in-frame clones and leaves some out. The top ten clones hold roughly 23% of a sample with 150,000 or so clones, roughly 85% of them seen once. The sample here was blood, taken from a patient whose treatment included radiotherapy and nephrectomy. This TCR was sampled from a woman between 50 and 59 years old with renal cell carcinoma. This sequence joins TRBV9 and TRBJ1-4; TRBD1 is a possible D gene (5 bases). The CDR3 region is CASSPAGGNEKLFF. In DNA, the CDR3 is TGTGCCAGCAGCCCAGCGGGGGGTAATGAAAAACTGTTTTTT.